Shown below are 23 T cell receptor beta chains from a single sample sequenced in a study of T cells in Graves' hyperthyroidism and ophthalmopathy. Amplification of TCR beta CDR3 regions used RNA as the template. The TCR CDR3 first-round RT-PCR relied on the HTBI primer set. One entry per CDR3 protein results from TCRdb running MiXCR on the multiplex PCR reads. The sample carries 560,000 or so distinct CDR3 sequences, roughly 50% recorded once. Material: peripheral blood or thyroid tissue (not recorded which). The receptors derive from a young woman with Graves' hyperthyroidism.

For this clonotype: Given the absence of the conserved phenylalanine or tryptophan at the CDR3 end, a read error is likely. The chain couples TRBV7-9 to TRBJ2-7, with 8 positions matching TRBD1. From germline, CDR1 is SEHNR and CDR2 FQNEAQ (reference sequence). The CDR3 has 14 residues. The V segment lost 4 bases and the J segment 5 bases; nucleotides outside the gene matches: 7. The chain's CDR3 is CASSSGQGAHEQYI. The CDR3 coding sequence is TGTGCCAGCAGCTCAGGGCAGGGGGCCCACGAGCAGTACATC.

This chain connects TRBV19 to TRBJ2-7; no clear D. The V end lost 1 base, the J end lost 3 bases, and 13 bases lay between the germline ends. Germline CDR1 is LNHDA and CDR2 is SQIVND (reference sequence). CDR3 length: 15 residues. The CDR3 spells CASSIAGRPSYEQYF. CDR3 sequence (DNA): TGTGCCAGTAGTATAGCTGGCAGGCCCAGCTACGAGCAGTACTTC.

The CDR3 region is CSAKLAGAYEQYF. CDR3 in DNA: TGCAGTGCAAAACTAGCGGGAGCCTACGAGCAGTACTTC. V usage is TRBV20-1 and J usage is TRBJ2-7, with TRBD2 matching 11 bases. The junction had 3 bases not matched to a gene; V was cut back by 6 bases and J by 2 bases. Germline V CDR1 and CDR2: DFQATT, SNEGSKA (reference sequence). The CDR3 sequence is 13 residues long.

Concerning this clonotype itself: The junction and the germline gene differ at one end; a read error may be behind it. As DNA, the CDR3 is TGTGCCAGCAGTGATGAGGGGTCTGAAGCTCTCTTT. It yields the protein CASSDEGSEALF. The V call is TRBV2, the J call TRBJ1-1; the D gene is possibly TRBD1 (5 bases). Germline V CDR1 and CDR2: SNHLY, FYNNEI. The CDR3 has 12 amino acids.

The gene calls are TRBV9 and TRBJ1-1; 9 bases match TRBD1. Germline CDR1 and CDR2: SGDLS and YYNGEE. After removal of 4 bases from V and 6 bases from J, the junction contained 10 bases not matched to a gene. The CDR3 has 15 amino acids. The CDR3 loop reads CASSSIWDRDAEAFF. In nucleotides, the CDR3 is TGTGCCAGCAGCTCCATATGGGACAGGGACGCTGAAGCTTTCTTT. The full variable domain, with the rest looked up from reference TRBV9 and TRBJ1-1, is DSGVTQTPKHLITATGQRVTLRCSPRSGDLSVYWYQQSLDQGLQFLIQYYNGEERAKGNILERFSAQQFPDLHSELNLSSLELGDSALYFCASSSIWDRDAEAFFGQGTRLTVV.

The rearrangement links TRBV25-1 to TRBJ1-2; the match to TRBD1 covers 7 bases. The germline V gene has CDR1 MGHDK and CDR2 SYGVNS. The CDR3 contains 12 residues. Losses at the gene ends were 6 bases for V and 7 bases for J; bases not matched to a gene: 5. CDR3 DNA: TGTGCCAGCAGCGTAACAGGGGTTGGCTACACCTTC. This encodes CASSVTGVGYTF.

The genes are TRBV7-2 and TRBJ2-7; possibly TRBD2 for D (7 bases). V was trimmed by 4 bases and J by 2 bases, leaving 15 bases between them. The length of the CDR3 is 15 residues. CDR1 is SGHTA and CDR2 is FQGNSA in the germline V gene. The CDR3 protein is CASSYLGGLAYEQYF. The CDR3 DNA reads TGTGCCAGCAGCTACCTGGGGGGGCTGGCCTACGAGCAGTACTTC.

V usage is TRBV7-2 and J usage is TRBJ1-5, with 8 nucleotides matching TRBD1. The CDR3 loop spans 14 amino acids. Per the germline V gene, CDR1 is SGHTA and CDR2 is FQGNSA. After removal of 5 bases from V and 6 bases from J, the junction contained 6 bases not matched to a gene. Here the CDR3 reads CASSQDQGAQPQHF. The CDR3 bases are TGTGCCAGCAGCCAAGATCAGGGGGCTCAGCCCCAGCATTTT. The full variable domain, in which reference TRBV7-2 and TRBJ1-5 provide the parts outside the CDR3, is GAGVSQSPSNKVTEKGKDVELRCDPISGHTALYWYRQSLGQGLEFLIYFQGNSAPDKSGLPSDRFSAERTGGSVSTLTIQRTQQEDSAVYLCASSQDQGAQPQHFGDGTRLSIL.

V usage is TRBV15 and J usage is TRBJ1-5; 11 bases are a match to TRBD1. The CDR3 sequence is 15 residues long. V trimming: 2 bases; J trimming: 10 bases; junction bases outside the gene matches: 7. CDR1 and CDR2 from the germline V gene are LNHNV and YYDKDF (reference sequence). CDR3 DNA: TGTGCCACCAGCAGAAGGGACAGGGGGTCTCAACCCCAGCATTTT. Translated, it gives CATSRRDRGSQPQHF.

This rearrangement joins TRBV19 to TRBJ2-7; D might be TRBD1 (6 bases). V was trimmed by 2 bases and J by 3 bases, leaving 23 bases between them. This CDR3 comprises 18 residues. Germline V gene data show CDR1 as LNHDA and CDR2 as SQIVND (reference sequence). CDR3 protein: CASSITAQGKASFYEQYF. CDR3 coding DNA: TGTGCCAGTAGTATAACCGCCCAGGGGAAGGCCAGTTTCTACGAGCAGTACTTC.

The chain has TRBV7-9 and TRBJ1-2; tentatively, D is TRBD1 (5 bases). Germline CDR1 SEHNR, CDR2 FQNEAQ (reference sequence). Trimming removed 6 bases at V and 4 bases at J, with 12 bases between. The CDR3 runs 13 residues. The CDR3 spells CASSWDGFYGYTF. The CDR3 DNA is TGTGCCAGCAGTTGGGACGGGTTCTATGGCTACACCTTC.

This clonotype was detected a few times. J is TRBJ1-6 and V is TRBV7-9; TRBD1 might be the D (6 bases). This CDR3 is 15 amino acids long. CDR1 is SEHNR, CDR2 FQNEAQ, per germline (reference sequence). V was clipped by 5 bases and J by 12 bases, with 20 bases between them. CDR3 amino acids: CASSHDPGAVGPLHF. In DNA, the CDR3 is TGTGCCAGCAGCCATGATCCGGGGGCAGTGGGACCCCTCCACTTT.

With respect to this clonotype: One end of the junction fails to match germline, which may point to a read error. The chain uses TRBV10-1 and TRBJ1-2, with D unresolved. Germline-derived CDR1 and CDR2 are WNHNN and SYGVQD (reference sequence). This CDR3 has 15 residues. Here the CDR3 DNA reads TGTGCCAGCAGCTTGCAACCGGTCAGAAACTATGGCTACACCTTC. Amino acid sequence: CASSLQPVRNYGYTF.

This clonotype has only one observation. The CDR3 coding sequence is TGTGCCAGCAGCTTAGGGCAGGCTCTCAATCAGCCCCTCCACTTT. Protein product: CASSLGQALNQPLHF. This chain joins TRBV7-2 and TRBJ1-6; D gene uncertain. This CDR3 comprises 15 residues. Germline V gene lookup returns CDR1 SGHTA and CDR2 FQGNSA. V lost 1 base, J lost 13 bases, and 17 bases lay in between.

Note on this clonotype: The junction departs from germline at one end; a sequencing error may be responsible. The chain employs TRBV2 and TRBJ1-1; D is uncertain. This CDR3 is built from 8 residues. In germline, CDR1 is SNHLY, CDR2 FYNNEI. CDR3 loop: CASSEAPF. The DNA for the CDR3 is TGTGCCAGCAGTGAAGCTCCCTTT.

V usage is TRBV7-9 and J usage is TRBJ2-7; 10 bases map to TRBD2. The CDR3 loop spans 17 amino acids. The junction had 15 bases not matched to a gene; V was cut back by 5 bases and J by 5 bases. Germline CDR1 and CDR2: SEHNR and FQNEAQ (reference sequence). The CDR3 loop is CASSTGTSAQGGHEQYF. CDR3 sequence (DNA): TGTGCCAGCAGCACTGGGACTAGCGCCCAAGGGGGGCACGAGCAGTACTTC.

The rearrangement uses TRBV20-1 and TRBJ1-5, with 7 nucleotides matching TRBD1. Per germline, CDR1 DFQATT and CDR2 SNEGSKA (reference sequence). The V gene end was trimmed by 3 bases and the J gene end by 5 bases; junction bases not matched to a gene: 4. This CDR3 is built from 13 residues. The CDR3 DNA reads as TGCAGTGCTAGTCGACAGGGAGATCAGCCCCAGCATTTT. This translates into CSASRQGDQPQHF.

This chain links TRBV11-1 with TRBJ2-7; D uncertain. CDR1 and CDR2 from the germline V gene are SGHAT and FQDESV (reference sequence). The ends were cut back, 8 bases at V and 5 bases at J, with 16 bases in the middle. The CDR3 is 13 amino acids. The CDR3 DNA reads TGTGCCAGCTCACGCGGCAGCCCAGACGAGCAGTACTTC. It codes for CASSRGSPDEQYF.

The sample holds a few counts of this clonotype. This chain uses TRBV20-1 with TRBJ2-7, with D perhaps matching TRBD1 (6 bases). The CDR3 extends over 14 amino acids. V was pared by 2 bases and J by 0 bases, with 11 bases between. Per the germline V gene, CDR1 is DFQATT and CDR2 is SNEGSKA (reference sequence). The CDR3 DNA reads as TGCAGTGCTAGATCCGGGACAAACTCCTACGAGCAGTACTTC. This codes for CSARSGTNSYEQYF.

Written as DNA, the CDR3 is TGTGCCAGCAGTCGAGGGACGGGAAGCTCCTACGAGCAGTACTTC. It specifies CASSRGTGSSYEQYF. The chain recombines TRBV7-9 with TRBJ2-7; TRBD1 or TRBD2 may be the D gene (5 bases each). Trimming removed 6 bases at V and 0 bases at J, with 15 bases between. The CDR3 contains 15 residues. CDR1 is SEHNR and CDR2 is FQNEAQ in the germline V gene (reference sequence).

A remark on this clonotype: Mismatch with germline at one junction end may stem from a read error. This chain links TRBV7-3 with TRBJ2-7, with TRBD2 matching 7 bases. The CDR3 spans 15 residues. Germline CDR1 reads SGHTA; CDR2 reads FQGTGA. CDR3 nucleotide sequence: TGCGCCAGCAGCCAAGATGGTAGCGGGTGGAACGAGCAGTACTTC. It yields the protein CASSQDGSGWNEQYF.

The chain uses TRBV20-1 and TRBJ2-7; D perhaps matches TRBD2 (7 bases). Germline CDR1 DFQATT, CDR2 SNEGSKA (reference sequence). V gave up 8 bases and J gave up 3 bases, with 23 bases separating them. The length of the CDR3 is 15 residues. Here the CDR3 DNA reads TGCAGTTCACTACGGGGGGCGGGGGACGGCTACGAGCAGTACTTC. This sequence encodes CSSLRGAGDGYEQYF.

This sequence joins TRBV29-1 and TRBJ1-2, with D perhaps TRBD1 (6 bases). Germline V gene data show CDR1 as SQVTM and CDR2 as ANQGSEA. This CDR3 has 16 amino acids. V lost 6 bases and J lost 4, with 24 bases in between. For the CDR3, the DNA is TGCAGCGTCTCACAGGGTCCCCGGCTGGGGCCCTATGGCTACACCTTC. Encoded protein: CSVSQGPRLGPYGYTF.